This paragraph covers one T cell receptor beta chain sequence. Its antigen is still unknown. Sequencing used immunoSEQ multiplex PCR; TCRdb keeps in-frame clones, though not all of them. The sample includes some 340,000 clones, just under 85% of them seen just once. Treatment in this sample: roughly 20 received Ad26.COV2.S at low or high dose, single or two shots; about 5 received placebo; per-sample allocation not given. Day 63 after the first vaccine or placebo injection was the time point for sampling. The sample comes from a study of Ad26.COV2.S vaccination and SARS-CoV-2 variants. Study-level information: The donor participated in the COV1001 trial, in its Ad26.COV2.S arm. Study conclusions and caveats: Using TCR breadth and depth analyses may have led to underestimated total T cell responses.

Germline assignment: CDR1 LGHNA and CDR2 YNFKEQ. The CDR3 covers 14 residues. V dropped 8 bases and J dropped 7; count of bases not matched to a gene: 10. The sequence came from a person between 18 and 65 years old who received the Ad26.COV2.S COVID-19 vaccine or a placebo. The sequencing here drew on peripheral blood, taken in a trial of Ad26.COV2.S vaccine versus placebo. This rearrangement joins TRBV4-2 to TRBJ2-1; 8 bases line up with TRBD2. The CDR3 spells CASHRTGGLNEQFF. In nucleotides, the CDR3 is TGTGCCAGCCATCGGACGGGGGGGCTGAATGAGCAGTTCTTC.